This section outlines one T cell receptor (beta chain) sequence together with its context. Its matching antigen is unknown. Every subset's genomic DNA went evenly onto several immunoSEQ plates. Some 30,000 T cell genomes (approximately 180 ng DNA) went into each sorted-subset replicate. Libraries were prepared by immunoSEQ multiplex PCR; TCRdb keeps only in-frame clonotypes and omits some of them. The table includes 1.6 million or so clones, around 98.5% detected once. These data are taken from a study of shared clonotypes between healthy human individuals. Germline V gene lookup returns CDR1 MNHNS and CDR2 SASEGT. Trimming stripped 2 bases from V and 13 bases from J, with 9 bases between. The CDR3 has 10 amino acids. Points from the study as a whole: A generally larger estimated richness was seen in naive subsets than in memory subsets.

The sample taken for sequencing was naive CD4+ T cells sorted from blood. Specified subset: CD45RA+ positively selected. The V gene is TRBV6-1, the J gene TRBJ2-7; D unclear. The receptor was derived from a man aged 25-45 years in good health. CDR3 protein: CASSEWRVYF. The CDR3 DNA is TGTGCCAGCAGTGAATGGCGCGTCTACTTC.